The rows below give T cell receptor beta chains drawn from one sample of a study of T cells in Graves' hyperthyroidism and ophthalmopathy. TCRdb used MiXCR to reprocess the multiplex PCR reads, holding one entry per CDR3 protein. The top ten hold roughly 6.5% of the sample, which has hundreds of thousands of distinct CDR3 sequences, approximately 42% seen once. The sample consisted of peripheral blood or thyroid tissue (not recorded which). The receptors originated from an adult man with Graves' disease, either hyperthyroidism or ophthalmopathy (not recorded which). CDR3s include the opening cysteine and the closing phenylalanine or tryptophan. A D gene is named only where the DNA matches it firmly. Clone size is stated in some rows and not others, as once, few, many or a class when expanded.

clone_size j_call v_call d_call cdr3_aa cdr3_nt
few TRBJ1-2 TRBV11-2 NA CASSLVDRAGYTF TGTGCCAGCAGCTTAGTAGACCGGGCGGGCTACACCTTC
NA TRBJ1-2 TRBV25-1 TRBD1 CASSEYSGTGGYTF TGTGCCAGCAGTGAATACTCCGGGACAGGGGGCTACACCTTC
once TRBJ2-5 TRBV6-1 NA CASSDGGGKTVQYF TGTGCCAGCAGTGATGGCGGGGGCAAGACTGTCCAGTACTTC
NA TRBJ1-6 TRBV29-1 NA CSISENSPLHF TGCAGCATATCAGAGAATTCACCCCTCCACTTT
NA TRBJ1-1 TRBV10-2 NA CASSIDGQLNTEAFF TGCGCCAGCAGCATCGACGGACAGTTGAACACTGAAGCTTTCTTT
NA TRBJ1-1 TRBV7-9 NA CASSLAFVSNTEAFF TGTGCCAGCAGCTTGGCCTTCGTGAGTAACACTGAAGCTTTCTTT
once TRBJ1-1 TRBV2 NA CASFADEAFF TGTGCCAGCTTTGCGGATGAAGCTTTCTTT
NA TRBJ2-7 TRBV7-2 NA CASSLVGITYEQYF TGTGCCAGCAGCTTAGTAGGGATTACCTACGAGCAGTACTTC
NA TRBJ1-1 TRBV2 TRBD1 CASRQGGGTEAFF TGTGCCAGTCGACAGGGAGGGGGGACTGAAGCTTTCTTT
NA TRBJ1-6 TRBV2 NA CASSWVPDSPLHF TGTGCCAGCAGTTGGGTACCCGATTCACCCCTCCACTTT
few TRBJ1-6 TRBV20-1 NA CSARDRDNYNSPLHF TGCAGTGCTAGAGACCGGGACAACTATAATTCACCCCTCCACTTT
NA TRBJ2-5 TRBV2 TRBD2 CASRDGRDRGKETQYF TGCGCCAGCAGGGATGGGAGGGACCGTGGGAAAGAGACCCAGTACTTC
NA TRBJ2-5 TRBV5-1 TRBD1 CASSLVGDRETQYF TGCGCCAGCAGCTTGGTAGGGGACAGAGAGACCCAGTACTTC
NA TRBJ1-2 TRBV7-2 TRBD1 CASSLYSGGNYGYTF TGTGCCAGCAGCTTGTATTCAGGGGGGAACTATGGCTACACCTTC
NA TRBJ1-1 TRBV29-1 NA CSVTEEDAEAFF TGCAGCGTTACGGAAGAGGACGCTGAAGCTTTCTTT
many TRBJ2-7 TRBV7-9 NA CASSSTASSYEQYF TGTGCCAGCAGCTCCACGGCGAGCTCCTACGAGCAGTACTTC
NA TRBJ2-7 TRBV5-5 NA CASSLGIGQGSHEQYF TGTGCCAGCAGCTTGGGAATTGGTCAGGGGAGCCACGAGCAGTACTTC
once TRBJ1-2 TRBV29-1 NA CSALRQEGYTF TGCAGCGCCCTAAGACAGGAGGGCTACACCTTC
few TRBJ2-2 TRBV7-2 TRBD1 CASSLWGQDFTGELFF TGTGCCAGCAGCTTGTGGGGACAGGACTTCACCGGGGAGCTGTTTTTT
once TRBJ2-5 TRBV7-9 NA CASSQVLGEETQYF TGCGCCAGCAGCCAGGTCTTGGGAGAAGAGACCCAGTACTTC
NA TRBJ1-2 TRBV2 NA CATSDVGYTF TGTGCCACCAGTGATGTGGGCTACACCTTC
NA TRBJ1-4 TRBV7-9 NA CASSQVQGAYLTNEKLFF TGCGCCAGCAGCCAAGTTCAAGGGGCCTATCTTACTAATGAAAAACTGTTTTTT
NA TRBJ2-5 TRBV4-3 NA CASSQDLMDGQETQYF TGCGCCAGCAGCCAAGATTTGATGGACGGCCAAGAGACCCAGTACTTC
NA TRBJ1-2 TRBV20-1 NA CSARDPRPNGYTF TGCAGTGCTAGAGATCCGAGGCCAAATGGCTACACCTTC
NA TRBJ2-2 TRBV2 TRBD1 CASSVAYRGNTGELFF TGTGCCAGCAGCGTAGCTTACAGGGGGAACACCGGGGAGCTGTTTTTT
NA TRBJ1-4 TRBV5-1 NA CASSMQGSTNEKLFF TGCGCCAGCAGCATGCAGGGGTCAACTAATGAAAAACTGTTTTTT
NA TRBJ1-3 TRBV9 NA CASSVVGGLGNAIYF TGTGCCAGCAGCGTAGTTGGGGGCCTTGGAAACGCCATATATTTT
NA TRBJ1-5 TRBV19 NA CASNKGPGSNQPQHF TGTGCCAGTAACAAGGGACCGGGTAGCAATCAGCCCCAGCATTTT
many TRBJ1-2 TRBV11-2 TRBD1 CASSPPGQGGYGYTF TGTGCCAGCAGCCCCCCAGGACAGGGTGGTTATGGCTACACCTTC
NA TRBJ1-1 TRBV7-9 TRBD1 CASSQGGYTEAFF TGTGCCAGCAGCCAGGGGGGTTACACTGAAGCTTTCTTT
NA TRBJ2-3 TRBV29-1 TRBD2 CSVGDGLGAFTDTQYF TGCAGCGTTGGAGACGGACTAGGAGCCTTCACAGATACGCAGTATTTT
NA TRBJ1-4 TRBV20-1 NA CSAKETGHDEKLFF TGCAGTGCTAAGGAGACTGGGCACGATGAAAAACTGTTTTTT
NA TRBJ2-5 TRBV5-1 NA CASSSTLQETQYF TGTGCCAGCAGCTCCACGCTCCAAGAGACCCAGTACTTC
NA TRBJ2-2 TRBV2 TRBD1 CASRGQGSGELFF TGTGCCAGCCGGGGACAGGGGTCCGGGGAGCTGTTTTTT
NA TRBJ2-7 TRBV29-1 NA CSLGGYEQYF TGCAGCTTAGGTGGCTACGAGCAGTACTTC
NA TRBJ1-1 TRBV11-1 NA CASSPHPWGNEQGRNTEAFF TGTGCCAGCAGCCCTCACCCTTGGGGGAACGAACAAGGTAGGAACACTGAAGCTTTCTTT
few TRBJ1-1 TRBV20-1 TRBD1 CSARDGGQGVTEAFF TGCAGTGCTAGAGATGGGGGACAGGGTGTAACTGAAGCTTTCTTT
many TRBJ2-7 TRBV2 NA CAISRPPSSYEQYF TGTGCCATCTCGCGGCCTCCGAGCTCCTACGAGCAGTACTTC
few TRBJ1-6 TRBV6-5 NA CASSYGLTDDYNSPLHF TGTGCCAGCAGTTACGGATTGACCGATGACTATAATTCACCCCTCCACTTT
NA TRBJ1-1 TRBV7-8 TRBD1 CASSTGTGFAEAFF TGTGCCAGCAGCACCGGGACAGGGTTCGCTGAAGCTTTCTTT
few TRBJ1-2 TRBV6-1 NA CASGDGQGYTF TGTGCCAGCGGGGACGGACAGGGCTACACCTTC
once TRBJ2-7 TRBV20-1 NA CSARGMKSTTGEQYF TGCAGTGCTAGAGGTATGAAATCAACCACAGGCGAGCAGTACTTC
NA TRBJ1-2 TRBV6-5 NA CASSYSASTANYGYTF TGTGCCAGCAGTTACTCGGCGAGTACGGCAAACTATGGCTACACCTTC
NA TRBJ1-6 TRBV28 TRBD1 CASAGQRNSPLHF TGTGCCAGCGCGGGACAGAGAAATTCACCCCTCCACTTT
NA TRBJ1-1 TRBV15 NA CATSRDSRTEAFF TGTGCCACCAGCAGAGATTCGCGGACTGAAGCTTTCTTT
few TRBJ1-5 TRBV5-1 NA CASSLTFGQPQHF TGCGCCAGCAGCTTGACGTTTGGCCAGCCCCAGCATTTT
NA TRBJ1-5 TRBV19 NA CASSKDSYQPQHF TGTGCCAGTAGTAAGGACAGTTATCAGCCCCAGCATTTT
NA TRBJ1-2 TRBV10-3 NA CAISEQGSIGYTF TGTGCCATCAGTGAGCAGGGTAGTATTGGCTACACCTTC
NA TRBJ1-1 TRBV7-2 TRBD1 CASSLGYTGTGGNTEAFF TGTGCCAGCAGCTTAGGATATACCGGGACAGGGGGAAACACTGAAGCTTTCTTT
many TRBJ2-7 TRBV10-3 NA CAISDFGENNEQYF TGTGCCATCAGTGATTTCGGCGAAAATAACGAGCAGTACTTC
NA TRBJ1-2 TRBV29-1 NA CSSGKPYGYTF TGCAGCTCCGGGAAACCCTATGGCTACACCTTC
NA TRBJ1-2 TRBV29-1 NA CSFGQEGKGYTF TGCAGCTTTGGTCAGGAAGGGAAAGGCTACACCTTC
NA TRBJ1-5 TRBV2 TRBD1 CASSLVGTGEPNQPQHF TGTGCCAGCAGTTTGGTCGGGACAGGGGAACCCAATCAGCCCCAGCATTTT
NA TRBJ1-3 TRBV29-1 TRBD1 CSVHRQGEIGNTIYF TGCAGCGTACACCGGCAGGGGGAGATTGGAAACACCATATATTTT
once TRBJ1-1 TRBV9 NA CASSPRASMNTEAFF TGTGCCAGCAGCCCCCGGGCTAGCATGAACACTGAAGCTTTCTTT